The 23 T cell receptor beta chains presented below share a single source sample, sequenced in a study of blood T cell repertoires in COVID-19 (TCRdb year 2020). Library generation was performed with the immunoSEQ multiplex PCR assay. TCRdb obtained this table from immuneACCESS and retained in-frame rearrangements with V and J assigned. These tables miss some clones; where compared with another copy, unresolved V genes account for less than half of the shortfall, and the remainder is unexplained. Across this sample there are fewer than 200,000 clones, with 75% to 90% seen only once. The ten largest clones capture just under 8.5% of the sample. The sample comprised peripheral blood. The origin of the receptors is a woman in her sixties or seventies with acute or convalescent COVID-19.

V usage is TRBV4-1 and J usage is TRBJ1-6; TRBD1 matches 9 bases. From germline, CDR1 is MGHRA and CDR2 YSYEKL. With V trimmed by 0 bases and J by 9 bases, 3 bases remained unmatched. This CDR3 contains 15 residues. The CDR3 region is CASSQEGQGRSPLHF. Written as DNA, the CDR3 is TGCGCCAGCAGCCAAGAGGGACAGGGTCGTTCACCCCTCCACTTT.

This clone has a single count. At the DNA level, this CDR3 is encoded by other sequences in the same sample as well. The J gene is TRBJ2-1, the V gene TRBV24-1; the D gene is possibly TRBD2 (5 bases). CDR1 is KGHDR and CDR2 is SFDVKD in the germline V gene. This CDR3 is 13 amino acids long. The V end was cut by 7 bases, the J end by 3 bases, with 9 bases between. DNA for the CDR3: TGTGCCACCAGGAGCGGAGTCTACAATGAGCAGTTCTTC. Protein product: CATRSGVYNEQFF.

The rearrangement uses TRBV6-1 and TRBJ2-1, with 7 bases matching TRBD1. The CDR3 is made up of 16 amino acids. Germline lookup yields CDR1 MNHNS and CDR2 SASEGT. J lost 0 bases, V lost 4 bases, and 6 bases had no gene match. CDR3 DNA sequence: TGTGCCAGCAGTGTAGAGGACAGGCGCTCCTACAATGAGCAGTTCTTC. This translates into CASSVEDRRSYNEQFF.

This chain connects TRBV25-1 to TRBJ1-1; no clear D gene. The ends were cut back, 4 bases at V and 6 bases at J, with 18 bases in the middle. This CDR3 spans 15 amino acids. Germline lookup yields CDR1 MGHDK and CDR2 SYGVNS. The CDR3 region is CASSGPGWIQAEAFF. The DNA of the CDR3 is TGTGCCAGCAGTGGACCCGGCTGGATTCAGGCTGAAGCTTTCTTT.

The chain is built from TRBV6-5 and TRBJ1-2, with 7 bases aligning to TRBD1. The CDR3 loop spans 15 amino acids. The V gene's germline CDR1 is MNHEY and CDR2 SVGAGI. Trimming took 5 bases from V and 2 from J; bases not matched to a gene: 8. This CDR3 is CASSPTGAGNYGYTF. For the CDR3, the DNA is TGTGCCAGCAGTCCTACAGGGGCCGGGAACTATGGCTACACCTTC.

This clone was recorded once. This chain connects TRBV13 to TRBJ2-3, with D possibly TRBD2 on 6 matching bases. Between the trimmed V and J ends, which lost 5 bases and 2 bases, there was a span of 17 bases. Germline CDR1 reads PRHDT; CDR2 reads FYEKMQ (reference sequence). The CDR3 has 16 amino acids. CDR3 in DNA: TGTGCCAGCAGCCTCACCGCGGCGGGAACCACAGATACGCAGTATTTT. Translated: CASSLTAAGTTDTQYF.

The chain recombines TRBV7-9 with TRBJ1-1; no definite D call. The CDR3 covers 16 residues. V lost 4 bases, J lost 5 bases, and 20 bases lay in between. CDR1 is SEHNR, CDR2 FQNEAQ, per germline (reference sequence). CDR3 in amino acids: CASSSSPGNEGTEAFF. For the CDR3, the DNA is TGTGCCAGCAGCTCCTCGCCGGGGAACGAGGGTACTGAAGCTTTCTTT.

The chain joins TRBV7-3 to TRBJ2-2, with TRBD1 as a possible D gene (6 bases). The CDR3 totals 13 residues. The V end was cut by 3 bases, the J end by 6 bases, with 8 bases between. Germline CDR1 is SGHTA and CDR2 is FQGTGA. The CDR3 loop reads CASSFTGPGELFF. CDR3 DNA sequence: TGTGCCAGCAGCTTTACAGGGCCCGGGGAGCTGTTTTTT.

J is TRBJ2-1 and V is TRBV5-4, with D perhaps TRBD1 (5 bases). The CDR3 runs to 14 residues. Trimming took 4 bases from V and 5 from J, leaving 13 bases between them. CDR1 and CDR2 (germline): SGHNT, YYREEE (reference sequence). CDR3 sequence reads: CASSGAGSNNEQFF. The CDR3 bases are TGTGCCAGCAGCGGGGCTGGAAGCAACAATGAGCAGTTCTTC. Combining the CDR3 with reference TRBV5-4 and TRBJ2-1 gives the whole variable domain ETGVTQSPTHLIKTRGQQVTLRCSSQSGHNTVSWYQQALGQGPQFIFQYYREEENGRGNFPPRFSGLQFPNYSSELNVNALELDDSALYLCASSGAGSNNEQFFGPGTRLTVL.

This clone came up once. The genes are TRBV28 and TRBJ1-1; tentatively, D is TRBD1 (6 bases). The germline V and J ends were trimmed by 8 bases and 5 bases, with 21 bases remaining between them. Germline V CDR1 and CDR2: MDHEN, SYDVKM. This CDR3 is 15 amino acids long. This chain's CDR3 is CASPGRGQRRTEAFF. CDR3 coding DNA: TGTGCCAGCCCGGGACGAGGACAGCGTCGGACTGAAGCTTTCTTT.

The J gene is TRBJ2-7, the V gene TRBV5-1; D perhaps matches TRBD1 (6 bases). Germline values: CDR1 SGHRS, CDR2 YFSETQ. Trimming stripped 7 bases from V and 4 bases from J, with 21 bases between. The CDR3 runs to 15 residues. The CDR3 sequence: CASVRGGKGPYEQYF. In DNA, the CDR3 is TGCGCCAGCGTACGAGGGGGAAAAGGTCCTTACGAGCAGTACTTC.

This clone was recorded once. CDR3 bases: TGTGCCAGTAGTCCTTTCGTAACTAGCGGGAGTGCCTACAATGAGCAGTTCTTC. Protein sequence: CASSPFVTSGSAYNEQFF. The genes are TRBV19 and TRBJ2-1; 11 bases are a match to TRBD2. V lost 5 bases and J lost 2; bases outside the gene matches: 11. Per germline, CDR1 LNHDA and CDR2 SQIVND (reference sequence). This CDR3 is 18 amino acids long.

This clone was observed a handful of times. This CDR3 is CASSVDGLAGDTQYF. CDR3 nucleotides: TGTGCCAGCAGCGTAGACGGACTAGCGGGAGATACGCAGTATTTT. V and J are TRBV9 and TRBJ2-3, with 11 bases identical to TRBD2. V shed 0 bases, J shed 5 bases, and the junction held 2 bases outside the gene matches. This CDR3 has 15 residues. Germline V gives CDR1 SGDLS, CDR2 YYNGEE.

The chain employs TRBV5-1 and TRBJ1-1, with TRBD1 as a possible D gene (5 bases). Deletions cut 4 bases from V and 0 bases from J, with 13 bases between. CDR1 and CDR2 (germline): SGHRS, YFSETQ. The CDR3 totals 15 residues. Written as DNA, the CDR3 is TGCGCCAGCAGCCGTGACAGATTAATGAACACTGAAGCTTTCTTT. This gives the protein CASSRDRLMNTEAFF.

This chain joins TRBV6-6 and TRBJ1-2; possibly TRBD1 for D (5 bases). Looked up from germline, CDR1 is MNHNY and CDR2 is SVGAGI (reference sequence). There are 16 residues in the CDR3. The V and J ends lost 2 bases and 4 bases respectively, with 17 bases between them. The CDR3 loop is CASSYDSTGASYGYTF. CDR3 bases: TGTGCCAGCAGTTACGATAGTACAGGAGCCTCCTATGGCTACACCTTC.

The gene calls are TRBV10-2 and TRBJ1-5, with a weak D call TRBD1 (5 bases). Trimming stripped 7 bases from V and 5 bases from J, with 12 bases between. The CDR3 is 13 residues long. Germline values: CDR1 WSHSY, CDR2 SAAADI. The CDR3 DNA reads as TGCGCCAGCACCGGGGGGACCTATCAGCCCCAGCATTTT. Translating gives CASTGGTYQPQHF.

The chain carries TRBV11-2 and TRBJ2-7, with TRBD1 identical over 7 bases. Per germline, CDR1 SGHAT and CDR2 FQNNGV. Unmatched junction bases numbered 6, after V lost 3 bases and J lost 10 bases. CDR3 length: 12 residues. For the CDR3, the DNA is TGTGCCAGCAGCTTCGACAGGGAGATACAGTACTTC. This codes for CASSFDREIQYF. The full variable domain, rest sourced from reference TRBV11-2 and TRBJ2-7, is EAGVAQSPRYKIIEKRQSVAFWCNPISGHATLYWYQQILGQGPKLLIQFQNNGVVDDSQLPKDRFSAERLKGVDSTLKIQPAKLEDSAVYLCASSFDREIQYFGPGTRLTVT.

The sample holds one count of this clone. This chain connects TRBV25-1 to TRBJ2-1; 9 bases map to TRBD2. The junction had 11 bases not matched to a gene; V was cut back by 6 bases and J by 8 bases. CDR3 length: 15 amino acids. CDR1 is MGHDK and CDR2 is SYGVNS in the germline V gene. The CDR3: CASRSDGTSFDEQFF. The CDR3, as DNA: TGTGCCAGCAGATCCGATGGGACTAGCTTCGATGAGCAGTTCTTC.

This clone was recorded a few times. The genes are TRBV2 and TRBJ1-6; the D gene is possibly TRBD1 (5 bases). Between the trimmed V and J ends, which lost 7 bases and 9 bases, there was a span of 16 bases. Per germline, CDR1 SNHLY and CDR2 FYNNEI. CDR3 length equals 14 residues. CDR3 sequence (DNA): TGTGCCAGCACCGCGCAGGGTATAGGTTCACCCCTCCACTTT. It specifies CASTAQGIGSPLHF.

The chain joins TRBV6-5 to TRBJ1-5, with a weak D call TRBD1 (5 bases). CDR1 MNHEY and CDR2 SVGAGI come from the germline V gene. The CDR3 length is 12 residues. Trimming removed 7 bases at V and 2 bases at J, with 6 bases between. The CDR3 sequence: CASTGRNQPQHF. The DNA of the CDR3 is TGTGCCAGCACAGGGCGCAATCAGCCCCAGCATTTT.

This clone came up a few times. This chain joins TRBV11-2 and TRBJ1-6, with 9 positions matching TRBD1. The V gene end was trimmed by 4 bases and the J gene end by 4 bases; junction bases not matched to a gene: 8. This CDR3 comprises 17 residues. The V gene's germline CDR1 is SGHAT and CDR2 FQNNGV. CDR3 region: CASSSGQGHTYNSPLHF. CDR3 bases: TGTGCCAGCAGCTCGGGACAGGGACATACTTATAATTCACCCCTCCACTTT.

The chain has TRBV5-4 and TRBJ1-3, with D maybe TRBD1 (5 bases). This CDR3 is 14 amino acids long. Germline lookup yields CDR1 SGHNT and CDR2 YYREEE (reference sequence). Trimming took 1 base from V and 4 from J, leaving 9 bases between them. This CDR3 is CASSLSGDGNTIYF. In DNA, the CDR3 is TGTGCCAGCAGCTTGTCGGGGGACGGAAACACCATATATTTT.

This rearrangement joins TRBV3-1 (or the pseudogene TRBV3-2) to TRBJ2-1, with 11 bases fitting TRBD2. The J segment lost 7 bases and the V segment lost 5 bases, leaving 4 bases of the junction unmatched. The CDR3 is 14 residues long. The germline gives CDR1 LGHDT, CDR2 YNNKEL (reference sequence). As DNA, the CDR3 is TGTGCCAGCAGCTCACTAGCGGGAGAGAATGAGCAGTTCTTC. Translated, it gives CASSSLAGENEQFF.